Sequencing of this TCR beta chain was carried out in a study of tumor-infiltrating lymphocytes in localized non-small cell lung cancer (dated by TCRdb to the early 2020s). Regarding the research as a whole: The cohort included patients whose samples were collected after neoadjuvant chemotherapy, as well as both smokers and never-smokers and several histologies. Each patient contributed resected tumor tissue and uninvolved lung tissue from the same patient, described as non-adjacent to the tumor. Flow cytometry, multiplex immunofluorescence, RNA-seq, exome sequencing and proteomics were applied to the same patients as TCR sequencing, which was one of several integrated assays. The overall ICON cohort was composed of some 160 surgical patients with localized non-small cell lung cancer whose tumors were resected. The paired tumor versus uninvolved lung comparison of immunoSEQ T-cell fraction included roughly 60 patients.

The T-cell fraction in tumor and uninvolved lung tissue was obtained from TCR sequencing using the immunoSEQ assay. In the original analysis: For survival analysis, patients were split into high (upper tertile) and low (lower two tertiles) T-cell fraction groups and compared by log-rank test. A signed-rank test was used to check for differences in T-cell fraction between paired tumor and uninvolved lung. TCRdb limited this immuneACCESS table to in-frame rearrangements with V and J called. A share of clones is missing; checked studies link under half to unresolved V genes, and the rest is unexplained. V and J calls and clone size come straight from that table; D and trimming were deduced from the DNA. The sample table contains 25,000 to 30,000 clones; only one count was recorded for around 85% of them. Approximately 2% of the sample is taken by the ten largest. About this clone itself: There is no known antigen for this receptor. Within one base of it there is no much larger clone, and no base qualities were kept.

The research as a whole found: In line with immunofluorescence CD3 counts, TCRbeta sequencing supported higher T cell infiltration in tumors compared with uninvolved lung tissue. Tumor T-cell fraction from TCR sequencing was not associated with recurrence-free survival (p = 0.61). Because different assays used different pieces of the same tissue, technical variation could not be distinguished from intratumor heterogeneity. No difference in TCR-derived T-cell fraction was observed between the flow cytometry-defined immunotypes IM1 (good prognosis) and IM2 (poor prognosis). Since assay coverage differed from patient to patient depending on how much tissue was available, TCR sequencing was done for only a subset of the cohort.

Enrollment in ICON was initiated in April 2016, and the last patient was enrolled in late 2018. A subcohort of some 77 patients provided fresh tumor and matched uninvolved tissue for in-depth immune analyses, with TCR sequencing among those analyses. DNA isolated from bulk tissue, without cell sorting, was used for TCR sequencing. V loses 0 bases at its end and J loses 4 bases; junction bases beyond the gene matches: 6. From the germline V gene, CDR1 is LGHNA and CDR2 is YSLEER. Counted from cysteine to phenylalanine, this CDR3 has 16 amino acids. Only CDR3 DNA remains: 48 bases, in frame from the first base.

This sequence was found in a human donor with non-small cell lung cancer. The rearrangement joined TRBV4-3 to TRBJ2-1; 7 nucleotides in the junction match TRBD2. Sample: lung tumor tissue. The CDR3 here reads CASSQDRGEGYNEQFF. At the DNA level, the sequence is TGCGCCAGCAGCCAAGATCGGGGGGAGGGTTACAATGAGCAGTTCTTC.